Presented here are 24 T cell receptor beta chains from one specimen sequenced in a study of radiation and T cells in renal cell carcinoma. The sample's time point: baseline pretreatment blood. As for treatment: 15 Gy SBRT to primary tumor, nephrectomy 4 weeks later. The assay was immunoSEQ multiplex PCR, and TCRdb's table has in-frame clones only and misses some. The sample has under 65,000 clones, 65% to 80% seen once. The specimen was blood, collected from a patient whose treatment included radiotherapy and nephrectomy. These receptors all stem from a man in his 60s with renal cell carcinoma.

The chain couples TRBV2 to TRBJ2-6; 9 positions match TRBD1. Germline CDR1 and CDR2: SNHLY and FYNNEI. The CDR3 is made up of 16 amino acids. J gave up 2 bases and V 4 bases, and 3 bases lay outside the gene matches. The CDR3 reads CASSANRGPGANVLTF. The CDR3 coding sequence is TGTGCCAGCAGTGCTAACAGGGGGCCTGGGGCCAACGTCCTGACTTTC.

The chain links TRBV6-5 to TRBJ1-4, with D maybe TRBD1 (5 bases). V gave up 5 bases and J gave up 8 bases, with 18 bases separating them. The germline CDR1 and CDR2 sequences are MNHEY and SVGAGI. The CDR3 contains 15 residues. CDR3 residues: CASSPGGGAGEKLFF. The DNA of the CDR3 is TGTGCCAGCAGTCCCGGGGGGGGTGCTGGAGAAAAACTGTTTTTT.

The chain recombines TRBV14 with TRBJ2-2; D not certain. V lost 3 bases and J 5 bases, leaving 7 bases between the germline ends. The CDR3 runs 13 residues. CDR1 and CDR2 (germline): SGHDN, FVKESK. CDR3 loop: CASSQMMTGELFF. The CDR3 region has the DNA TGTGCCAGCAGCCAGATGATGACCGGGGAGCTGTTTTTT. Filled out from reference TRBV14 and TRBJ2-2, the complete variable domain reads EAGVTQFPSHSVIEKGQTVTLRCDPISGHDNLYWYRRVMGKEIKFLLHFVKESKQDESGMPNNRFLAERTGGTYSTLKVQPAELEDSGVYFCASSQMMTGELFFGEGSRLTVL.

The chain carries TRBV27 and TRBJ2-2; perhaps TRBD1 as D (5 bases). Trimming shortened V by 5 bases and J by 0 bases, and 16 bases separated the two germline ends. Germline loops: CDR1 MNHEY, CDR2 SMNVEV (reference sequence). This CDR3 region has 17 residues. DNA for the CDR3: TGTGCCAGCAGTCCCCACCTGGGGCAAGCGAACACCGGGGAGCTGTTTTTT. Translation gives CASSPHLGQANTGELFF.

Regarding this clone: This CDR3 is also generated by other DNA sequences in the sample. The genes are TRBV5-1 and TRBJ2-1, with D possibly being TRBD2 (6 bases). This CDR3 contains 15 residues. The V end lost 0 bases, the J end lost 2 bases, and 9 bases lay between the germline ends. The germline CDR1 and CDR2 sequences are SGHRS and YFSETQ. Here the CDR3 reads CASSLASGAYNEQFF. CDR3 DNA sequence: TGCGCCAGCAGCTTGGCGTCGGGGGCCTACAATGAGCAGTTCTTC.

The chain couples TRBV5-1 to TRBJ1-3; D remains ambiguous. CDR1 is SGHRS and CDR2 is YFSETQ in the germline V gene. The CDR3 has 16 amino acids. V lost 0 bases to trimming and J lost 0 bases, with 10 bases between them. The CDR3 sequence is CASSLVSIHSGNTIYF. For the CDR3, the DNA is TGCGCCAGCAGCTTGGTATCCATCCACTCTGGAAACACCATATATTTT.

This chain uses TRBV19 with TRBJ1-3, with 9 bases identical to TRBD1. J was trimmed by 0 bases and V by 5 bases; bases with no gene match: 8. Germline lookup yields CDR1 LNHDA and CDR2 SQIVND (reference sequence). The CDR3 covers 17 residues. For the CDR3, the DNA is TGTGCCAGTAGTGGCCGGGGACAGGGCAACTCTGGAAACACCATATATTTT. This translates into CASSGRGQGNSGNTIYF.

As to this clone: At one of its ends the junction is not consistent with the germline gene, which may arise from a read error. The chain is built from TRBV18 and TRBJ2-1; maybe TRBD2 (5 bases). This CDR3 is built from 12 residues. Germline V gene lookup returns CDR1 KGHSH and CDR2 LQKENI. CDR3 bases: TGTGCCAGCTCGCCACTAGGAAGTGAGCAGTTCTTC. Its protein is CASSPLGSEQFF.

V gene TRBV29-1 combines with J gene TRBJ1-1; tentative D call: TRBD1 (5 bases). There are 14 residues in the CDR3. CDR1 SQVTM and CDR2 ANQGSEA come from the germline V gene. Trimming took 0 bases from V and 4 from J, leaving 12 bases between them. The CDR3 DNA reads TGCAGCGTTGAAGAAGCGGGGCGCGGCACTGAAGCTTTCTTT. This gives the protein CSVEEAGRGTEAFF. The full variable domain, in which reference TRBV29-1 and TRBJ1-1 provide the parts outside the CDR3, is SAVISQKPSRDICQRGTSLTIQCQVDSQVTMMFWYRQQPGQSLTLIATANQGSEATYESGFVIDKFPISRPNLTFSTLTVSNMSPEDSSIYLCSVEEAGRGTEAFFGQGTRLTVV.

The chain is built from TRBV6-6 and TRBJ1-1; 7 nucleotides agree with TRBD1. V lost 1 base to trimming and J lost 8 bases; unmatched junction nucleotides: 1. CDR3 length: 12 residues. CDR1 is MNHNY, CDR2 SVGAGI, per germline (reference sequence). CDR3 amino acids: CASSYLDREAFF. CDR3 nucleotides: TGTGCCAGCAGTTACTTGGACAGGGAAGCTTTCTTT.

The rearrangement links TRBV19 to TRBJ1-2; D is unclear. The V end lost 4 bases, the J end lost 2 bases, and 5 bases lay between the germline ends. The germline V gene encodes CDR1 LNHDA and CDR2 SQIVND (reference sequence). The CDR3 sequence is 12 residues long. The CDR3 here is CASSTRNYGYTF. The CDR3 DNA is TGTGCCAGTAGTACCCGGAACTATGGCTACACCTTC.

The chain has TRBV11-3 and TRBJ2-7; D is unresolved. Germline values: CDR1 SGHNT, CDR2 YENEEA. Trimming left V 1 base short and J 3 bases short, with 7 bases between. CDR3 size: 13 residues. The CDR3 region is CASSLVDGYEQYV. CDR3 DNA: TGTGCCAGCAGCTTAGTTGACGGCTACGAGCAGTACGTC.

V is TRBV9 and J is TRBJ2-3; no firm D call. The CDR3 extends over 14 amino acids. V lost 5 bases and J 0 bases, leaving 10 bases between the germline ends. Germline lookup yields CDR1 SGDLS and CDR2 YYNGEE. As DNA, the CDR3 is TGTGCCAGCAGTCCCCAGGCTAGCACAGATACGCAGTATTTT. Translating it yields CASSPQASTDTQYF.

The V gene is TRBV5-4, the J gene TRBJ1-1; D might be TRBD1 (6 bases). The CDR3 consists of 17 residues. From germline, CDR1 is SGHNT and CDR2 YYREEE (reference sequence). V lost 1 base, J lost 0 bases, and 16 bases lay in between. The CDR3 here is CASSLPARGGLNTEAFF. The CDR3 DNA sequence: TGTGCCAGCAGCTTGCCTGCCCGGGGGGGCCTGAACACTGAAGCTTTCTTT.

This chain uses TRBV7-2 with TRBJ1-4, with D possibly matching TRBD1 (6 bases). The V end was cut by 5 bases, the J end by 8 bases, with 15 bases between. Germline CDR1 is SGHTA and CDR2 is FQGNSA. The CDR3 has 14 amino acids. The DNA for the CDR3 is TGTGCCAGCAGCGCCACAGGGAAAGGAGAAAAACTGTTTTTT. This translates into CASSATGKGEKLFF.

The chain uses TRBV4-3 and TRBJ2-7; weak D call: TRBD1 (5 bases). The CDR3 has 15 residues. V was pared by 1 base and J by 7 bases, with 17 bases between. Germline values: CDR1 LGHNA, CDR2 YSLEER. The CDR3 nucleotides are TGCGCCAGCAGCCAAGGGGATAAACAGGTGGAAGAGCAGTACTTC. Protein: CASSQGDKQVEEQYF.

The CDR3: CASSVRDNYEQYF. The CDR3 DNA is TGTGCCAGTAGTGTCCGGGACAACTACGAGCAGTACTTC. The rearrangement joins TRBV19 to TRBJ2-7; D may be TRBD1 (6 bases). With 5 bases removed from V and 3 bases from J, the gap between germline ends came to 11 bases. The CDR3 sequence is 13 residues long. The germline gives CDR1 LNHDA, CDR2 SQIVND (reference sequence).

This sequence joins TRBV6-1 and TRBJ1-2; unclear D gene. Germline assignment: CDR1 MNHNS and CDR2 SASEGT. This CDR3 comprises 12 residues. With 3 bases removed from V and 2 bases from J, the gap between germline ends came to 4 bases. The DNA for the CDR3 is TGTGCCAGCAGTGAGAGGAACTATGGCTACACCTTC. This gives the protein CASSERNYGYTF.

The V call is TRBV30, the J call TRBJ2-3; 9 bases fit TRBD2. V dropped 0 bases and J dropped 4; count of bases not matched to a gene: 5. This CDR3 is built from 15 residues. Germline V CDR1 and CDR2: GTSNPN, SVGIG (reference sequence). CDR3 DNA sequence: TGTGCCTGGAGTGTATTTGCGGGGGGGCCAGATACGCAGTATTTT. This gives the protein CAWSVFAGGPDTQYF. Combining the CDR3 with reference TRBV30 and TRBJ2-3 gives the whole variable domain SQTIHQWPATLVQPVGSPLSLECTVEGTSNPNLYWYRQAAGRGLQLLFYSVGIGQISSEVPQNLSASRPQDRQFILSSKKLLLSDSGFYLCAWSVFAGGPDTQYFGPGTRLTVL.

V gene TRBV27 combines with J gene TRBJ2-5; D ambiguous. CDR1 and CDR2 (germline): MNHEY, SMNVEV (reference sequence). The CDR3 runs 13 residues. The V end was cut by 4 bases, the J end by 1 base, with 7 bases between. The CDR3 bases are TGTGCCAGCAGTTGGACCCTCCAAGAGACCCAGTACTTC. This codes for CASSWTLQETQYF.

The sample holds a few counts of this clone. This chain uses TRBV11-2 with TRBJ1-1; possibly TRBD1 for D (5 bases). The CDR3 length is 13 residues. V lost 5 bases and J 5 bases, leaving 12 bases between the germline ends. Germline V CDR1 and CDR2: SGHAT, FQNNGV. CDR3 sequence: CASSPVGGTEAFF. In DNA form, the CDR3 reads TGTGCCAGCAGCCCGGTGGGGGGGACTGAAGCTTTCTTT. The entire variable domain, with the rest obtained from reference TRBV11-2 and TRBJ1-1, is as follows: EAGVAQSPRYKIIEKRQSVAFWCNPISGHATLYWYQQILGQGPKLLIQFQNNGVVDDSQLPKDRFSAERLKGVDSTLKIQPAKLEDSAVYLCASSPVGGTEAFFGQGTRLTVV.

The V call is TRBV11-2, the J call TRBJ2-1, with TRBD1 matching over 8 bases. V lost 4 bases and J lost 5; bases outside the gene matches: 1. The CDR3 has 13 residues. Germline V lookup: CDR1 SGHAT, CDR2 FQNNGV. DNA of the CDR3: TGTGCCAGCAGCTCGGGACAGGACAATGAGCAGTTCTTC. It yields the protein CASSSGQDNEQFF.

V gene TRBV5-6 combines with J gene TRBJ1-2; possibly TRBD1 for D (6 bases). CDR3 length equals 13 residues. Between the trimmed V and J ends, which lost 4 bases and 4 bases, there was a span of 11 bases. Germline CDR1 reads SGHDT; CDR2 reads YYEEEE. The CDR3 sequence is CASSPGQLYGYTF. Written as DNA, the CDR3 is TGTGCCAGCAGCCCCGGACAGCTCTATGGCTACACCTTC.

V and J are TRBV5-4 and TRBJ2-3; maybe TRBD1 (5 bases). Germline CDR1 reads SGHNT; CDR2 reads YYREEE (reference sequence). V lost 9 bases and J lost 0, with 11 bases in between. The CDR3 covers 13 residues. For the CDR3, the DNA is TGTGCCACTAGACAGACGAGCACAGATACGCAGTATTTT. Translating gives CATRQTSTDTQYF.